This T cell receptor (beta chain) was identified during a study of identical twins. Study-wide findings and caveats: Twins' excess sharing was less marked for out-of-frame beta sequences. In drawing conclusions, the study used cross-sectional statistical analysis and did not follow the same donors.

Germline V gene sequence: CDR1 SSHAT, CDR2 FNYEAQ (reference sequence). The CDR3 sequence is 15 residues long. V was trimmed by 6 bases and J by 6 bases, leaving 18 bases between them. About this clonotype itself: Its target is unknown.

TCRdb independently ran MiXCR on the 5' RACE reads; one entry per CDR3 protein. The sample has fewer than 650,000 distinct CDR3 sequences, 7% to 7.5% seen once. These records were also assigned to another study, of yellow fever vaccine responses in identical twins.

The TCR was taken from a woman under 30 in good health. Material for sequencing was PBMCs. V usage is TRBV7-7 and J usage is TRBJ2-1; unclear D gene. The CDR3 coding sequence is TGTGCCAGCAGTCCAGATATAACTTTGGGCAATGAGCAGTTCTTC. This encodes CASSPDITLGNEQFF.